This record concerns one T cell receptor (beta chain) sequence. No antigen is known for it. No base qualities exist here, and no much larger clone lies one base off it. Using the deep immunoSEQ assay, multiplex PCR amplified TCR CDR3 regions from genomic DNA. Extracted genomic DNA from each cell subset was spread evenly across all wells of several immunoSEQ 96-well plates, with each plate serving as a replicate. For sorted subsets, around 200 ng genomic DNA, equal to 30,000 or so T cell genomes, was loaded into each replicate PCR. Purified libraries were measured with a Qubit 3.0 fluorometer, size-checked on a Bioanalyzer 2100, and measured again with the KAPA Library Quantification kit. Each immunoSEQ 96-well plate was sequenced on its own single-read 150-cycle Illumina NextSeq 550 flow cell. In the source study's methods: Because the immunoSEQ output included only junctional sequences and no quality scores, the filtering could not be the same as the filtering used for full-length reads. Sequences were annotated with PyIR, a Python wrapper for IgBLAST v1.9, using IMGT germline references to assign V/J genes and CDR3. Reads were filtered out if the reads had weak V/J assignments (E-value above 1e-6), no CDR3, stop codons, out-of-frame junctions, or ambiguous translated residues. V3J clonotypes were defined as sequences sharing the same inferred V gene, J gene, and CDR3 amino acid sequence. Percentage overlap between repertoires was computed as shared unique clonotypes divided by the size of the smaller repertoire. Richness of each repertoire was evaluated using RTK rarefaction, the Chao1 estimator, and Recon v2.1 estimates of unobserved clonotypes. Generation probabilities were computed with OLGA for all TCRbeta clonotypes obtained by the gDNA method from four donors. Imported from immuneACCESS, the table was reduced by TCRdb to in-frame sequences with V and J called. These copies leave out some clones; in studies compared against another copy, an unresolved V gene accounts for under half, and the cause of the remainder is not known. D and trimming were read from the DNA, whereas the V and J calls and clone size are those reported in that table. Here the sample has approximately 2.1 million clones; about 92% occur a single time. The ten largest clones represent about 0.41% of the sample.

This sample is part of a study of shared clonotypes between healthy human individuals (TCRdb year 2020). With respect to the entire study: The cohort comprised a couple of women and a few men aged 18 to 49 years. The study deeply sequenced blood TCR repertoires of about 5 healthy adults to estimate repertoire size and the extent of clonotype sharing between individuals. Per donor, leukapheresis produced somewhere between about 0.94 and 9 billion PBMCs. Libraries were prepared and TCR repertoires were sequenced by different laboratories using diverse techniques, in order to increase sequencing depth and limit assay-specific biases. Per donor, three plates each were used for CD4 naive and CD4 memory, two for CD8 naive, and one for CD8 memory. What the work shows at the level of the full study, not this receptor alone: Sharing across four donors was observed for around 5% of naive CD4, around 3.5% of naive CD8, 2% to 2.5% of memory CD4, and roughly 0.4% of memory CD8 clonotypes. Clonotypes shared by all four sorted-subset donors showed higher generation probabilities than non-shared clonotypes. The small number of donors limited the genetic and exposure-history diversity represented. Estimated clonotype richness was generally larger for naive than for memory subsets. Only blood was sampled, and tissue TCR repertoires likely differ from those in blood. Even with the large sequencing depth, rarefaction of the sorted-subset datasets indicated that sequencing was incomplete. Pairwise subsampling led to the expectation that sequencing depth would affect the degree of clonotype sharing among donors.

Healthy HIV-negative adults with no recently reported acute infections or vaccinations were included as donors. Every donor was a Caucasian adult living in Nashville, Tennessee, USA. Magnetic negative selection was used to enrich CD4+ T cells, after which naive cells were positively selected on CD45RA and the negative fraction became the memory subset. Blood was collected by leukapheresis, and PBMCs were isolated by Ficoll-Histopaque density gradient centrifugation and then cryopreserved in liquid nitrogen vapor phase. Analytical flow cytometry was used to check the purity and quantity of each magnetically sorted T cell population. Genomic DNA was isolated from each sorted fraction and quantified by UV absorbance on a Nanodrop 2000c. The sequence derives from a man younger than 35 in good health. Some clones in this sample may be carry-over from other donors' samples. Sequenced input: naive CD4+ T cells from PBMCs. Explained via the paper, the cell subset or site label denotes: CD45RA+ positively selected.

The CDR3 region reads CASSPMASGNYEQYF. The DNA is TGTGCCAGCAGCCCCATGGCTAGCGGGAACTACGAGCAGTACTTC. The rearrangement combines TRBV27 with TRBJ2-7; 9 bases in the junction line up with TRBD2. Here V drops 6 bases and J drops 3 bases, and the junction holds 9 bases not matched to any gene. The germline V gene (reference sequence) specifies MNHEY as CDR1 and SMNVEV as CDR2. The CDR3 numbers 15 residues from cysteine through phenylalanine. Just the 45-base CDR3 DNA is kept, in frame starting at base 1.